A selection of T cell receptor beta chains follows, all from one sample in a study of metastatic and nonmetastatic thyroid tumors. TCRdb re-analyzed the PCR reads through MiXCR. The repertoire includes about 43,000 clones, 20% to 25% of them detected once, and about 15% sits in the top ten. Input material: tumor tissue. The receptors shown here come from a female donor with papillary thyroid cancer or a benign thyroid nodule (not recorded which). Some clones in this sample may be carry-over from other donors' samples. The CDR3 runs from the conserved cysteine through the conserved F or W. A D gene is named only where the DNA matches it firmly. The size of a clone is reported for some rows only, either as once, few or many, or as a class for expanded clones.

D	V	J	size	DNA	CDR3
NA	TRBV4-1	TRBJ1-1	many	TGCGCCAGCAGCCAAGACCAACAGCTCATGAACACTGAAGCTTTCTTT	CASSQDQQLMNTEAFF
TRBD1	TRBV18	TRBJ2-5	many	TGTGCCAGCTCACCAGGACAGGCGGAGACCCAGTACTTC	CASSPGQAETQYF
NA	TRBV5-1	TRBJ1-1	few	TGCGCCAGCAGCTTGTTCACAGGGAAGAACACTGAAGCTTTCTTT	CASSLFTGKNTEAFF
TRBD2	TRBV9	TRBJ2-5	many	TGTGCCAGCAGCGTAGGGGGACTAGCGGGAGATGAGACCCAGTACTTC	CASSVGGLAGDETQYF
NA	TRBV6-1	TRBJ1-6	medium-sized	TGTGCCAGCAGTGAGATGCAGGGGCATAATTCACCCCTCCACTTT	CASSEMQGHNSPLHF
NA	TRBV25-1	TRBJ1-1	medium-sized	TGTGCCAGCACCAGGAACACTGAAGCTTTCTTT	CASTRNTEAFF
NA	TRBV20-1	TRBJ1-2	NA	TGCAGTGCTACCCCGACGGTCCGTGGCTACACCTTC	CSATPTVRGYTF
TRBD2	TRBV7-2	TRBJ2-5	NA	TGTGCCAGCGTTCCGACTAGCGGGAGATGGGAGACCCAGTACTTC	CASVPTSGRWETQYF
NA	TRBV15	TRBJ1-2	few	TGTGCCACCAGCAGAGATCTAAGGGGGTCCCTCTTGGGCTACACCTTC	CATSRDLRGSLLGYTF
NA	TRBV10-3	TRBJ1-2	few	TGTGCCATCAGTGAGAAGGTGATTGAGAACTATGGCTACACCTTC	CAISEKVIENYGYTF
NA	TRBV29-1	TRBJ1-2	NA	TGCAGCGCCCTCGGCGCGGGACAAACTAACTATGGCTACACCTTC	CSALGAGQTNYGYTF
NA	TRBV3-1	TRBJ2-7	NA	TGTGCCAGCAGCTCCAGCCTGGGACTGATCTACGAGCAGTACTTC	CASSSSLGLIYEQYF
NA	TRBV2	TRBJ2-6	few	TGTGCCAGCAGCGACGGGTCTGTGGCTGGGGCCAACGTCCTGACTTTC	CASSDGSVAGANVLTF
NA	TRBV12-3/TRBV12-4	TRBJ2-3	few	TGTGCCAGCAGACCTAGCGGCACAGATACGCAGTATTTT	CASRPSGTDTQYF
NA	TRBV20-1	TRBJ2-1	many	TGCAGTGCAAAAACCCCGGGGGCCCGATACAATGAGCAGTTCTTC	CSAKTPGARYNEQFF
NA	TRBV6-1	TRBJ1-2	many	TGTGCCAGCAGTGAAAATGGGCCTAACTATGGCTACACCTTC	CASSENGPNYGYTF
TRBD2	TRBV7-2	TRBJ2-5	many	TGTGCCAGCAGCCCTCGGGAGGCTCTGGTTGGGGGGGAGACCCAGTACTTC	CASSPREALVGGETQYF
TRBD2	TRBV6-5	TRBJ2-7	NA	TGTGCCAGCAGTTATAAGAGTGGGGGGACTAGCGGTTCCTACGAGCAGTACTTC	CASSYKSGGTSGSYEQYF
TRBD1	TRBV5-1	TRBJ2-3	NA	TGCGCCAGCCGCCAGGGGGACACAGATACGCAGTATTTT	CASRQGDTDTQYF
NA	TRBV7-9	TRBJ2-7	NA	TGTGCCAGCAGCGCCCAGGGGATCGGGTATGAGCAGTACTTC	CASSAQGIGYEQYF
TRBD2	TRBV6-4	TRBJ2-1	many	TGTGCCAGCAGTGAGGCCAGCGGGGGGTACAATGAGCAGTTCTTC	CASSEASGGYNEQFF
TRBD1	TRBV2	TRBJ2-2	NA	TGTGCCAGCAGTGAAGCGGGGGGGACAGGGATGCGGGAGCTGTTTTTT	CASSEAGGTGMRELFF
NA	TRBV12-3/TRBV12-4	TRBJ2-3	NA	TGTGCCAGCAGTTTGGGAGATACGCAGTATTTT	CASSLGDTQYF
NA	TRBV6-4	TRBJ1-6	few	TGTGCCAGCAGTAAGGACGGGTACAATTCACCCCTCCACTTT	CASSKDGYNSPLHF
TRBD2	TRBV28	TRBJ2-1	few	TGTGCCAGCAGTTTAGCCAGTAGCGGGAGTAGGGGCAATGAGCAGTTCTTC	CASSLASSGSRGNEQFF
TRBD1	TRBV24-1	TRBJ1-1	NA	TGTGCCACCAGTGATCCAGGGGGAGAAACTGAAGCTTTCTTT	CATSDPGGETEAFF
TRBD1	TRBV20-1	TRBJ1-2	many	TGCAGTGCTACGACAGGGGTCGACTATGGCTACACCTTC	CSATTGVDYGYTF
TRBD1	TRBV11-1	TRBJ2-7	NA	TGTGCCAGCAGCTTAGGTCTCTGGACAGGGGGCCTCGAGCAGTACTTC	CASSLGLWTGGLEQYF
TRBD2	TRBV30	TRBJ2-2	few	TGTGCCTGGATGGGAGCGGGATACGGCACCGGGGAGCTGTTTTTT	CAWMGAGYGTGELFF
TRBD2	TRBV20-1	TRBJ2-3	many	TGCAGTGCTCCCTCGGTGCGGGGGGACGATACGCAGTATTTT	CSAPSVRGDDTQYF